Listed below are T cell receptor beta chains from one sample, sequenced in a study of T cell repertoires in cytomegalovirus infection. These receptors have no known antigen. TCRdb reanalysed the reads using MiXCR and keeps one entry per CDR3 protein. The sample has roughly 730,000 distinct CDR3 sequences; about 30% are singletons. Specimen: cultured PBMCs, collected from culture after CMV antigen stimulation. The receptor set was obtained from a human donor in good health (CMV status not recorded). Some clones in this sample may be carry-over from other donors' samples. Both conserved end residues are part of each CDR3. The D gene is left open where the match is weak. Clone sizes are given selectively: once, few, many, or a class where the clone is expanded.

v_call: TRBV6-5
d_call: NA
clone_size: few
j_call: TRBJ1-1
cdr3_aa: CASSRHRAPKDTEAFF
cdr3_nt: TGTGCCAGCAGCCGCCACCGGGCCCCGAAGGACACTGAAGCTTTCTTT

v_call: TRBV5-1
d_call: TRBD2
clone_size: NA
j_call: TRBJ2-5
cdr3_aa: CASSPSIGGGEETQYF
cdr3_nt: TGCGCCAGCAGCCCTTCGATCGGGGGGGGCGAGGAGACCCAGTACTTC

v_call: TRBV7-6
d_call: NA
clone_size: many
j_call: TRBJ1-2
cdr3_aa: CASSLGRGPYGYTF
cdr3_nt: TGTGCCAGCAGCTTAGGCAGGGGACCGTATGGCTACACCTTC

v_call: TRBV5-6
d_call: NA
clone_size: NA
j_call: TRBJ1-2
cdr3_aa: CASSSLDYGYTF
cdr3_nt: TGTGCCAGCAGTTCTCTCGACTATGGCTACACCTTC

v_call: TRBV20-1
d_call: NA
clone_size: NA
j_call: TRBJ2-5
cdr3_aa: CSARDLAVPQETQYF
cdr3_nt: TGCAGTGCTAGAGATCTTGCGGTCCCCCAAGAGACCCAGTACTTC

v_call: TRBV7-2
d_call: NA
clone_size: many
j_call: TRBJ2-2
cdr3_aa: CATSGTANTGELFF
cdr3_nt: TGTGCCACCTCCGGGACGGCAAACACCGGGGAGCTGTTTTTT

v_call: TRBV4-1
d_call: NA
clone_size: NA
j_call: TRBJ1-4
cdr3_aa: CASSPWGGPKLFF
cdr3_nt: TGCGCCAGCAGCCCATGGGGAGGACCAAAACTGTTTTTT

v_call: TRBV6-1
d_call: NA
clone_size: NA
j_call: TRBJ1-1
cdr3_aa: CASSERSTAEAFF
cdr3_nt: TGTGCCAGCAGTGAAAGGAGCACGGCTGAAGCTTTCTTT

v_call: TRBV6-2/TRBV6-3
d_call: TRBD1
clone_size: NA
j_call: TRBJ1-1
cdr3_aa: CATYQGDTGAFF
cdr3_nt: TGTGCCACCTACCAGGGGGACACTGGAGCTTTCTTT

v_call: TRBV7-9
d_call: NA
clone_size: NA
j_call: TRBJ2-3
cdr3_aa: CASSLGWGPNTDTQYF
cdr3_nt: TGTGCCAGCAGCTTAGGATGGGGGCCGAACACAGATACGCAGTATTTT

v_call: TRBV12-3/TRBV12-4
d_call: NA
clone_size: few
j_call: TRBJ2-1
cdr3_aa: CASSLKSPWSGYNEQFF
cdr3_nt: TGTGCCAGCAGTTTAAAGTCCCCCTGGTCTGGCTACAATGAGCAGTTCTTC

v_call: TRBV7-2
d_call: TRBD1
clone_size: many
j_call: TRBJ1-2
cdr3_aa: CASSGTGSGYTF
cdr3_nt: TGTGCCAGCAGCGGGACAGGGTCTGGCTACACCTTC

v_call: TRBV19
d_call: TRBD2
clone_size: once
j_call: TRBJ2-1
cdr3_aa: CASSDRGGSSYNEQFF
cdr3_nt: TGTGCCAGTAGTGACCGCGGGGGGAGCTCCTACAATGAGCAGTTCTTC

v_call: TRBV28
d_call: NA
clone_size: NA
j_call: TRBJ1-5
cdr3_aa: CASSLFQKEQPQHF
cdr3_nt: TGTGCCAGCAGTTTATTCCAGAAAGAACAGCCCCAGCATTTT

v_call: TRBV12-3/TRBV12-4
d_call: NA
clone_size: NA
j_call: TRBJ1-6
cdr3_aa: CASSSRGEGSPLHF
cdr3_nt: TGTGCCAGCAGTTCAAGAGGGGAAGGGTCACCCCTCCACTTT

v_call: TRBV18
d_call: NA
clone_size: NA
j_call: TRBJ1-2
cdr3_aa: CASSPGREEGYTF
cdr3_nt: TGTGCCAGCTCACCCGGGAGGGAGGAAGGCTACACCTTC

v_call: TRBV3-1
d_call: NA
clone_size: few
j_call: TRBJ1-1
cdr3_aa: CASSQEWGNTEAFF
cdr3_nt: TGTGCCAGCAGCCAAGAGTGGGGGAACACTGAAGCTTTCTTT

v_call: TRBV7-2
d_call: NA
clone_size: many
j_call: TRBJ2-7
cdr3_aa: CASSRPGIGSYEQYF
cdr3_nt: TGTGCCAGCAGCCGGCCGGGGATTGGCTCCTACGAGCAGTACTTC

v_call: TRBV19
d_call: NA
clone_size: NA
j_call: TRBJ1-2
cdr3_aa: CASSTGDYGDYGYTF
cdr3_nt: TGTGCCAGTAGTACAGGGGATTACGGGGACTATGGCTACACCTTC

v_call: TRBV19
d_call: TRBD2
clone_size: few
j_call: TRBJ2-1
cdr3_aa: CASSRGRGAYNEQFF
cdr3_nt: TGTGCCAGTAGTAGGGGGCGGGGGGCTTACAATGAGCAGTTCTTC

v_call: TRBV7-2
d_call: NA
clone_size: few
j_call: TRBJ2-1
cdr3_aa: CASSLDKHEQFF
cdr3_nt: TGTGCCAGCAGCTTAGACAAGCATGAGCAGTTCTTC

v_call: TRBV5-1
d_call: TRBD2
clone_size: NA
j_call: TRBJ2-1
cdr3_aa: CASSFGGSLSYNEQFF
cdr3_nt: TGCGCCAGCAGCTTCGGCGGGAGCCTTTCCTACAATGAGCAGTTCTTC

v_call: TRBV4-2
d_call: NA
clone_size: NA
j_call: TRBJ1-2
cdr3_aa: CASSPRGALDSYGYTF
cdr3_nt: TGTGCCAGCAGCCCACGTGGGGCGTTGGATTCCTATGGCTACACCTTC

v_call: TRBV4-3
d_call: NA
clone_size: NA
j_call: TRBJ1-4
cdr3_aa: CASSQEPYNEKLFF
cdr3_nt: TGCGCCAGCAGCCAAGAACCGTATAATGAAAAACTGTTTTTT

v_call: TRBV7-6
d_call: TRBD1
clone_size: many
j_call: TRBJ2-1
cdr3_aa: CASSPGTVNRLRSYNEQFF
cdr3_nt: TGTGCCAGCAGCCCGGGGACAGTCAACCGCCTTCGGTCCTACAATGAGCAGTTCTTC

v_call: TRBV20-1
d_call: TRBD1
clone_size: few
j_call: TRBJ2-7
cdr3_aa: CSAKGTGLIDEQYF
cdr3_nt: TGCAGTGCTAAGGGGACAGGGCTTATCGACGAGCAGTACTTC

v_call: TRBV10-2
d_call: NA
clone_size: once
j_call: TRBJ1-2
cdr3_aa: CASSESTAYGYTF
cdr3_nt: TGCGCCAGCAGTGAGTCGACAGCCTATGGCTACACCTTC

v_call: TRBV12-3/TRBV12-4
d_call: TRBD1
clone_size: NA
j_call: TRBJ2-3
cdr3_aa: CASSLPGQDNLTDTQYF
cdr3_nt: TGTGCCAGCAGTTTACCGGGACAGGACAACCTCACAGATACGCAGTATTTT

v_call: TRBV28
d_call: NA
clone_size: NA
j_call: TRBJ2-7
cdr3_aa: CASSQGLPYEQYF
cdr3_nt: TGTGCCAGCAGTCAGGGGTTACCCTACGAGCAGTACTTC

v_call: TRBV4-3
d_call: NA
clone_size: few
j_call: TRBJ1-3
cdr3_aa: CASSQMGGPGNTIYF
cdr3_nt: TGCGCCAGCAGCCAAATGGGGGGGCCTGGAAACACCATATATTTT

v_call: TRBV7-9
d_call: TRBD2
clone_size: NA
j_call: TRBJ2-5
cdr3_aa: CASSYLAGGLETQYF
cdr3_nt: TGTGCCAGCAGTTACTTAGCGGGGGGCCTGGAGACCCAGTACTTC

v_call: TRBV7-9
d_call: TRBD1
clone_size: few
j_call: TRBJ2-2
cdr3_aa: CASSHSQRTGSAGELFF
cdr3_nt: TGTGCCAGCAGCCATAGCCAGCGGACAGGGTCGGCCGGGGAGCTGTTTTTT

v_call: TRBV7-2
d_call: TRBD1
clone_size: few
j_call: TRBJ1-3
cdr3_aa: CASSLALTGTGNTIYF
cdr3_nt: TGTGCCAGCAGCTTAGCGTTGACAGGGACAGGAAACACCATATATTTT

v_call: TRBV19
d_call: NA
clone_size: NA
j_call: TRBJ2-3
cdr3_aa: CAISYVVGDTQYF
cdr3_nt: TGTGCCATATCGTATGTGGTTGGAGATACGCAGTATTTT

v_call: TRBV5-4
d_call: TRBD2
clone_size: NA
j_call: TRBJ2-1
cdr3_aa: CASSGTLNEQFF
cdr3_nt: TGTGCCAGTAGCGGGACGCTCAATGAGCAGTTCTTC

v_call: TRBV6-1
d_call: NA
clone_size: NA
j_call: TRBJ1-5
cdr3_aa: CASSERLRYQPQHF
cdr3_nt: TGTGCCAGCAGTGAACGTCTAAGGTATCAGCCCCAGCATTTT

v_call: TRBV12-3/TRBV12-4
d_call: TRBD2
clone_size: few
j_call: TRBJ2-5
cdr3_aa: CASSPSQISSGRWETQYF
cdr3_nt: TGTGCCAGCAGCCCTAGCCAGATAAGTAGCGGGAGATGGGAGACCCAGTACTTC

v_call: TRBV6-2/TRBV6-3
d_call: NA
clone_size: NA
j_call: TRBJ2-3
cdr3_aa: CASSNRDPHTDTQYF
cdr3_nt: TGTGCCAGCAGTAACCGGGACCCCCACACAGATACGCAGTATTTT

v_call: TRBV7-9
d_call: NA
clone_size: NA
j_call: TRBJ1-5
cdr3_aa: CASSVSGVGQPQHF
cdr3_nt: TGTGCCAGCAGTGTATCGGGGGTGGGCCAGCCCCAGCATTTT

v_call: TRBV28
d_call: NA
clone_size: few
j_call: TRBJ1-5
cdr3_aa: CASSPQGGWDQPQHF
cdr3_nt: TGTGCCAGCAGTCCACAGGGAGGATGGGATCAGCCCCAGCATTTT

v_call: TRBV4-1
d_call: NA
clone_size: NA
j_call: TRBJ2-3
cdr3_aa: CASSQSERTSTDTQYF
cdr3_nt: TGCGCCAGCAGCCAATCGGAGCGGACTAGCACAGATACGCAGTATTTT

v_call: TRBV12-3/TRBV12-4
d_call: NA
clone_size: few
j_call: TRBJ2-7
cdr3_aa: CASSFWEPYEQYF
cdr3_nt: TGTGCCAGCAGTTTTTGGGAACCCTACGAGCAGTACTTC

v_call: TRBV20-1
d_call: NA
clone_size: NA
j_call: TRBJ1-5
cdr3_aa: CSASLVRAHVGGCQPQHF
cdr3_nt: TGCAGTGCTAGTTTGGTCAGGGCCCACGTTGGGGGTTGCCAGCCCCAGCATTTT

v_call: TRBV7-7
d_call: NA
clone_size: NA
j_call: TRBJ1-2
cdr3_aa: CASSRIQDGSYGYTF
cdr3_nt: TGTGCCAGCAGCCGAATACAGGACGGATCGTATGGCTACACCTTC

v_call: TRBV6-1
d_call: NA
clone_size: NA
j_call: TRBJ2-7
cdr3_aa: CASSELRREQYF
cdr3_nt: TGTGCCAGCAGTGAACTAAGACGCGAGCAGTACTTC

v_call: TRBV11-2
d_call: NA
clone_size: NA
j_call: TRBJ2-7
cdr3_aa: CASSLDAHYEQYF
cdr3_nt: TGTGCCAGCAGCTTAGATGCCCACTACGAGCAGTACTTC

v_call: TRBV20-1
d_call: TRBD2
clone_size: NA
j_call: TRBJ2-1
cdr3_aa: CSVFNGGSSYNEQFF
cdr3_nt: TGCAGTGTCTTTAACGGGGGGAGCTCCTACAATGAGCAGTTCTTC

v_call: TRBV19
d_call: NA
clone_size: NA
j_call: TRBJ2-7
cdr3_aa: CASSMGRANEQYF
cdr3_nt: TGTGCCAGTAGTATGGGTCGGGCCAACGAGCAGTACTTC

v_call: TRBV7-8
d_call: NA
clone_size: few
j_call: TRBJ1-3
cdr3_aa: CASSSKTVADSGNTIYF
cdr3_nt: TGTGCCAGCAGCTCGAAGACGGTGGCTGACTCTGGAAACACCATATATTTT

v_call: TRBV18
d_call: NA
clone_size: NA
j_call: TRBJ1-5
cdr3_aa: CASSPGLTSNQPQHF
cdr3_nt: TGTGCCAGCTCACCAGGGTTGACGAGCAATCAGCCCCAGCATTTT

v_call: TRBV6-1
d_call: TRBD1
clone_size: NA
j_call: TRBJ1-5
cdr3_aa: CASSSRTGRYQPQHF
cdr3_nt: TGTGCCAGCAGCTCGAGGACAGGAAGGTATCAGCCCCAGCATTTT

v_call: TRBV7-8
d_call: TRBD1
clone_size: few
j_call: TRBJ2-1
cdr3_aa: CASSLRDRANEQFF
cdr3_nt: TGTGCCAGCAGCCTCCGGGACAGGGCTAATGAGCAGTTCTTC

v_call: TRBV19
d_call: NA
clone_size: NA
j_call: TRBJ1-5
cdr3_aa: CASSILGPSQPQHF
cdr3_nt: TGTGCCAGTAGTATTCTAGGCCCTTCCCAGCCCCAGCATTTT

v_call: TRBV4-3
d_call: NA
clone_size: NA
j_call: TRBJ1-2
cdr3_aa: CASSQVLPPNYGYTF
cdr3_nt: TGCGCCAGCAGCCAAGTTCTTCCTCCAAACTATGGCTACACCTTC